The rows below give T cell receptor beta chains drawn from one sample of a study of blood T cell repertoires in COVID-19. TCRdb's copy holds only in-frame clones and misses some; the assay was immunoSEQ multiplex PCR. The sample carries about 36,000 clones, around four fifths recorded once. Sequenced: peripheral blood. The receptors come from a human donor in a cohort sampled during active COVID-19. The CDR3 runs from the conserved cysteine through the conserved F or W. D genes are given only for firm matches. Rows may omit the clone size; those that give it use once, few, many or a size class.

J | V | size | D | DNA | CDR3
TRBJ2-6 | TRBV7-6 | - | - | TGTGCCAGCAGCTTAAGTCCTTCACAGGGAACCGGGGCCAACGTCCTGACTTTC | CASSLSPSQGTGANVLTF
TRBJ1-5 | TRBV5-1 | - | TRBD1 | TGCGCCAGCGGGACAGGGGAACTCAATCAGCCCCAGCATTTT | CASGTGELNQPQHF
TRBJ2-1 | TRBV5-1 | once | - | TGCGCCAGCAGCTTGCCCAGGGTAAATGAGCAGTTCTTC | CASSLPRVNEQFF
TRBJ1-6 | TRBV7-9 | - | TRBD1 | TGTGCCAGCAGCTTACGCGACAGGGGTAATTCACCCCTCCACTTT | CASSLRDRGNSPLHF
TRBJ1-3 | TRBV19 | - | - | TGTGCCAGTGGACTAAGGGAGAGTGGAAACACCATATATTTT | CASGLRESGNTIYF
TRBJ2-1 | TRBV11-2 | - | TRBD1 | TGTGCCAGCAGCTCCTCTAGGGGGCCCTACAATGAGCAGTTCTTC | CASSSSRGPYNEQFF
TRBJ1-1 | TRBV6-5 | - | - | TGTGCCAGCAGTTTATACCCCGGGGACACTGAAGCTTTCTTT | CASSLYPGDTEAFF
TRBJ2-3 | TRBV9 | - | TRBD2 | TGTGCCAGCAGCCCCCTTATAGCGGGGGGGACCACAGATACGCAGTATTTT | CASSPLIAGGTTDTQYF
TRBJ2-5 | TRBV7-2 | - | - | TGTGCCAGCAGCTCCGTAGTGTTTGAGACCCAGTACTTC | CASSSVVFETQYF
TRBJ2-2 | TRBV4-1 | - | TRBD1 | TGCGCCACCGCAGCCCTCGACAGGGGTAACACCGGGGAGCTGTTTTTT | CATAALDRGNTGELFF
TRBJ2-2 | TRBV24-1 | - | TRBD2 | TGTGCCACCAGTGACTGGGGGGGGTTGAACACCGGGGAGCTGTTTTTT | CATSDWGGLNTGELFF
TRBJ2-3 | TRBV25-1 | - | TRBD2 | TGTGCCAGCAGTCTAGCGGGGGGCACAGATACGCAGTATTTT | CASSLAGGTDTQYF
TRBJ1-2 | TRBV7-9 | - | TRBD1 | TGTGCCAGCAGCCGACAGGGGACAGATAACTATGGCTACACCTTC | CASSRQGTDNYGYTF